This T cell receptor (beta chain) is from a study of blood T cell repertoires in COVID-19. The data were produced by immunoSEQ multiplex PCR, yet TCRdb's version contains in-frame clones alone and is incomplete. The repertoire has about 220,000 clones, around 84% of them found once; the top ten carry 9.7%. This CDR3 spans 15 amino acids. Germline V gene sequence: CDR1 SNHLY, CDR2 FYNNEI. V was shortened by 4 bases and J by 4 bases, with 14 bases between the two germline ends. The chain joins TRBV2 to TRBJ1-5; weak D call: TRBD1 (6 bases). The specimen sequenced was peripheral blood. The origin of this receptor is a man aged 50 or older with active or convalescent COVID-19. As DNA, the CDR3 is TGTGCCAGCAGTGGCGGACAGACGAGGAATCAGCCCCAGCATTTT. It translates to CASSGGQTRNQPQHF.